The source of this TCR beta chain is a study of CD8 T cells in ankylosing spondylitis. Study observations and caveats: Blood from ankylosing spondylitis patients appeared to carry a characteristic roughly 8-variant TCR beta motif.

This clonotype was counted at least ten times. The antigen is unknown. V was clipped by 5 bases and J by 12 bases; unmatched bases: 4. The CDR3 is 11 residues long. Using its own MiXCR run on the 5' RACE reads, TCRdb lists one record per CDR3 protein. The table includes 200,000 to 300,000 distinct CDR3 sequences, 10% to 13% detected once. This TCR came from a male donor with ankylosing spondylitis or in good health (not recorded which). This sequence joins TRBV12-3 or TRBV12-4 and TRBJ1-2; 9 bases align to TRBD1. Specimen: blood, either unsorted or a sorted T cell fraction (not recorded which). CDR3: CASSKQGAHTF. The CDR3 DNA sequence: TGTGCCAGCAGTAAACAGGGGGCGCACACCTTC.